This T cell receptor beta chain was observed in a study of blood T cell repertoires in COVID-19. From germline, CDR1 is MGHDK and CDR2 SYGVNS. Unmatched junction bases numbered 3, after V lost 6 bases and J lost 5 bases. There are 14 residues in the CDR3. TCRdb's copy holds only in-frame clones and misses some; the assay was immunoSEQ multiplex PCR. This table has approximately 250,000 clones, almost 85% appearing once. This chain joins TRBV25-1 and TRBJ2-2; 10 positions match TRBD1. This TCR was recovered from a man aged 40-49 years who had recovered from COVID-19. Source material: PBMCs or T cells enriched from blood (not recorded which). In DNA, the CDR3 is TGTGCCAGCAGGAGGGGACAGGGGACCGGGGAGCTGTTTTTT. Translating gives CASRRGQGTGELFF.